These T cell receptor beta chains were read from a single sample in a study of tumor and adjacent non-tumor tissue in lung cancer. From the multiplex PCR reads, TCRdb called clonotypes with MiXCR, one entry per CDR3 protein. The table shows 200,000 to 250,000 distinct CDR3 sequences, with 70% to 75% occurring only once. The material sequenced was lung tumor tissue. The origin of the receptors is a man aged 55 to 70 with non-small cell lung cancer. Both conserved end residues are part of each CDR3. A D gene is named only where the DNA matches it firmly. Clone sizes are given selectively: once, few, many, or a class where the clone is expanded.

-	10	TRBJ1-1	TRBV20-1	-	CSALEGRAFF	TGCAGTGCCTTAGAGGGGAGAGCTTTCTTT
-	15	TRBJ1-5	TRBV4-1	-	CASSQDGIGDRPQHF	TGCGCCAGCAGCCAAGATGGGATTGGGGACCGGCCCCAGCATTTT
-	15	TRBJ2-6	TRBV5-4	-	CVSSLPGSGANVLTF	TGTGTCAGCAGCTTACCGGGCTCTGGGGCCAACGTCCTGACTTTC
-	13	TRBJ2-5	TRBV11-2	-	CACSSTGEETHYF	TGTGCCTGCAGCTCTACAGGAGAAGAGACCCACTACTTC
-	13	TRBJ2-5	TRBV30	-	CACSVLYQETRYF	TGTGCCTGCAGTGTACTGTACCAAGAGACCCGGTACTTC
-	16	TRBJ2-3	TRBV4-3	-	CASSHKPAEFTDTQYF	TGCGCCAGCAGCCATAAACCAGCGGAGTTCACAGATACGCAGTATTTT
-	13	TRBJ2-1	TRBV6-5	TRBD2	CASGRELYNEQFF	TGTGCCTCTGGGCGGGAGTTATACAATGAGCAGTTCTTC
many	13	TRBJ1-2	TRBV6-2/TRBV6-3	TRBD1	CASRYTGVGGYTF	TGTGCCAGCAGATATACAGGGGTTGGCGGCTACACCTTC
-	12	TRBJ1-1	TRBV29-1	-	CSVEDGSAEALF	TGCAGCGTCGAAGATGGATCCGCTGAAGCTTTATTT
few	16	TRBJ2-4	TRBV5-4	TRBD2	CASSPVGGSTKNIQYF	TGTGCCAGCAGCCCGGTGGGGGGGTCAACCAAAAACATTCAGTACTTC
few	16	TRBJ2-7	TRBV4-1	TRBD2	CASSQDRVAGTYEQYF	TGCGCCAGCAGCCAAGATCGTGTAGCGGGGACCTACGAGCAGTACTTC
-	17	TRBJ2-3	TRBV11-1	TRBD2	CASSLIGTSGSTDTQYF	TGTGCCAGCAGCTTAATTGGGACTAGTGGTAGCACAGATACGCAGTATTTT
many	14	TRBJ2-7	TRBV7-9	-	CASSFEGERNEQYF	TGTGCCAGCAGCTTTGAAGGGGAAAGGAACGAGCAGTACTTC
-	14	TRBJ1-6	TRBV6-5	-	CASCSTSTLSFLHF	TGTGCCAGCTGTTCTACTTCTACTCTTTCATTCCTCCACTTT
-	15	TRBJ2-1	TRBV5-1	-	CASSMAGGAHNEQFF	TGCGCCAGCAGCATGGCAGGCGGGGCCCACAATGAGCAGTTCTTC
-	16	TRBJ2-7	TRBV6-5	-	CASSYSRPERAYEQYF	TGTGCCAGCAGTTACTCGCGGCCGGAGAGAGCCTACGAGCAGTACTTC
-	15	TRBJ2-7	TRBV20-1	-	CSARDPRGHPYEQYF	TGCAGTGCTAGAGACCCCCGGGGGCATCCCTACGAGCAGTACTTC